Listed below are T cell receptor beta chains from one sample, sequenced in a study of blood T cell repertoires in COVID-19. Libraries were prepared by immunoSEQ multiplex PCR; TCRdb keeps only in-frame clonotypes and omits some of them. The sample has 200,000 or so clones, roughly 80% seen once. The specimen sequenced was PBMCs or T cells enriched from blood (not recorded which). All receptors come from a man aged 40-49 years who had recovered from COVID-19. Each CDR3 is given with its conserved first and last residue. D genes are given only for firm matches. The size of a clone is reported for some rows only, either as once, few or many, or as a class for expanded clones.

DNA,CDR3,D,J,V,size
TGTGCCAGCAGTTTCACGGGGTTAAGCAATGAGCAGTTCTTC,CASSFTGLSNEQFF,NA,TRBJ2-1,TRBV28,NA
TGTGCCAGCAGCTTAGGTGCAGGGGGAGCGGAGGAGCAGTACTTC,CASSLGAGGAEEQYF,TRBD1,TRBJ2-7,TRBV7-9,NA
TGTGCCTGGAGTGGGGGACAGTTCAATCAGCCCCAGCATTTT,CAWSGGQFNQPQHF,TRBD1,TRBJ1-5,TRBV30,NA
TGTGCCAGCAGTTCAGAACGGGACAGGGGGCGGTACGAGCAGTACTTC,CASSSERDRGRYEQYF,TRBD1,TRBJ2-7,TRBV6-5,NA
TGTGCCACCTCCCCTCGGGACTCACCATCCTACGAGCAGTACTTC,CATSPRDSPSYEQYF,NA,TRBJ2-7,TRBV7-9,few
TGTGCCAGCAGTTTCGACAGGGGTAACTATGGCTACACCTTC,CASSFDRGNYGYTF,TRBD1,TRBJ1-2,TRBV28,NA
TGCGCCAGCAGGTCGGCCTATAGCCCCCGACGAACAGATACGCAGTATTTT,CASRSAYSPRRTDTQYF,NA,TRBJ2-3,TRBV5-1,few
TGTGCCAGCTCACCCGGGGCTAGCGGCGCGGAGACCCAGTACTTC,CASSPGASGAETQYF,TRBD2,TRBJ2-5,TRBV18,NA
TGTGCCAGCAGCCGGGAACAGGGGGCTGGAGCTTTCTTT,CASSREQGAGAFF,TRBD1,TRBJ1-1,TRBV2,NA
TGTGCCTGGAGCACCGGAGCCTCTGGAAACACCATATATTTT,CAWSTGASGNTIYF,NA,TRBJ1-3,TRBV30,once
TGTGCCAGCAGGCCCAGGGGCAACCAAAATTCACCCCTCCACTTT,CASRPRGNQNSPLHF,NA,TRBJ1-6,TRBV3-1/TRBV3-2,NA
TGTGCCAGCAGTTACGTAGCGGGGGGCCCAGAGAATGAGCAGTTCTTC,CASSYVAGGPENEQFF,TRBD2,TRBJ2-1,TRBV6-5,NA
TGTGCCAGCAGTTACTCGAAACCCGGCGGTCAGCCCCAGCATTTT,CASSYSKPGGQPQHF,NA,TRBJ1-5,TRBV6-5,NA
TGCAGCGTTGTCAGGCAGGGGTCTGAAGCTTTCTTT,CSVVRQGSEAFF,NA,TRBJ1-1,TRBV29-1,NA
TGTGCCAGCAGCTTAGCGAGGAGGCCGCAGAACACTGAAGCTTTCTTT,CASSLARRPQNTEAFF,NA,TRBJ1-1,TRBV7-8,NA
TGTGCCAGCAGTCCGGGCGGGGCAGGAAACACCATATATTTT,CASSPGGAGNTIYF,NA,TRBJ1-3,TRBV6-2/TRBV6-3,NA
TGTGCCAGCAGCATCCAGGGGTCTGGGGCCAACGTCCTGACTTTC,CASSIQGSGANVLTF,NA,TRBJ2-6,TRBV6-5,many
TGTGCCAGCAGTTTCGGCAGGGCTCGGAACACTGAAGCTTTCTTT,CASSFGRARNTEAFF,NA,TRBJ1-1,TRBV27,NA
TGTGCCAGCAGCGTAGAGACGGGGAACACTGAAGCTTTCTTT,CASSVETGNTEAFF,NA,TRBJ1-1,TRBV9,few
TGCGCCAGCAGCTTACCACAGGGGAGAGGAAACACTGAAGCTTTCTTT,CASSLPQGRGNTEAFF,TRBD1,TRBJ1-1,TRBV5-1,NA
TGTGCCAGCAGTTACTCGGGGGCCGGGACGTTGGGCTACACCTTC,CASSYSGAGTLGYTF,NA,TRBJ1-2,TRBV6-5,NA
TGTGCCAGCAGTGATGGAGGTTTATACCCACACTTT,CASSDGGLYPHF,NA,TRBJ1-6,TRBV2,NA
TGTGCCAGCAGCTCCCGGACAGGGCAGGGCTACACCTTC,CASSSRTGQGYTF,TRBD1,TRBJ1-2,TRBV7-3,NA
TGTGCCAGCTCACCGACAGGGGACACTGAAGCTTTCTTT,CASSPTGDTEAFF,TRBD1,TRBJ1-1,TRBV18,once
TGCGCCAGCAGCCAATGGGTCCAGGGTCGGACTGAAGCTTTCTTT,CASSQWVQGRTEAFF,NA,TRBJ1-1,TRBV4-3,NA
TGTGCCATCAAGACAGGCCCCACAGATACGCAGTATTTT,CAIKTGPTDTQYF,NA,TRBJ2-3,TRBV10-3,NA
TGTGCCAGCAGTCGAAGCGCTGGTCAGCCCCAGCATTTT,CASSRSAGQPQHF,NA,TRBJ1-5,TRBV12-3/TRBV12-4,NA
TGTGCCAGCAGCCAAGAGGAGGGCCACAATTCACCCCTCCACTTT,CASSQEEGHNSPLHF,NA,TRBJ1-6,TRBV4-2,NA
TGTGCCAGCAGTGAAGCATTTAACAAGCAGTTCTTC,CASSEAFNKQFF,NA,TRBJ2-1,TRBV6-1,NA
TGTGCCAGCAGGAGACAGGGACTTAATGAAAAACTGTTTTTT,CASRRQGLNEKLFF,TRBD1,TRBJ1-4,TRBV13,few
TGTGCCAGCAGGTCTCAGGGTAACCAAGAGACCCAGTACTTC,CASRSQGNQETQYF,NA,TRBJ2-5,TRBV28,NA
TGTGCCAGCGACCGGGACAGGGGGTATCAGCCCCAGCATTTT,CASDRDRGYQPQHF,TRBD1,TRBJ1-5,TRBV2,once
TGCGCCAGCAGCCCGACAGGGGACTATGGCTACACCTTC,CASSPTGDYGYTF,TRBD1,TRBJ1-2,TRBV5-1,NA
TGTGCCAGCAGTTATAGGGACATAAGTACCGGGGAGCTGTTTTTT,CASSYRDISTGELFF,NA,TRBJ2-2,TRBV6-5,once
TGTGCCAGTAGTATTGGGAGGGAAAGGGACGAGCAGTACTTC,CASSIGRERDEQYF,TRBD2,TRBJ2-7,TRBV19,NA
TGTGCCACCAGTGACCCGGGGACAGGGGGCAATCAGCCCCAGCATTTT,CATSDPGTGGNQPQHF,TRBD1,TRBJ1-5,TRBV24-1,NA
TGTGCCACCAGCAGTGACGCAGGGGGTTCTTGGAATGAGCAGTTCTTC,CATSSDAGGSWNEQFF,TRBD1,TRBJ2-1,TRBV15,few
TGTGCCAGCAGCCCACGTTTAGACAGCACTGAAGCTTTCTTT,CASSPRLDSTEAFF,NA,TRBJ1-1,TRBV9,NA
TGTGCCAGCACCATTTCAGGGGGCAGGACAGATACGCAGTATTTT,CASTISGGRTDTQYF,TRBD1,TRBJ2-3,TRBV11-2,NA
TGTGCCAGCAGTTTGATGAGGGGCTACACCTTC,CASSLMRGYTF,NA,TRBJ1-2,TRBV28,NA
TGTGCCAGCAGTCGTGGACAGTCAGAGGGCTACACCTTC,CASSRGQSEGYTF,NA,TRBJ1-2,TRBV11-2,NA
TGTGCCAGTAGTATGCGGCGGCAGGGGTTGGATGGCTACACCTTC,CASSMRRQGLDGYTF,NA,TRBJ1-2,TRBV19,NA
TGTGCCAGCAGCTCGATACAGGGCTCTGGAAACACCATATATTTT,CASSSIQGSGNTIYF,NA,TRBJ1-3,TRBV5-4,NA
TGCGCCAGCAAGGAGTCGGAGACGAGAATTTCTAACTATGGCTACACCTTC,CASKESETRISNYGYTF,NA,TRBJ1-2,TRBV10-1,NA
TGTGCCAGCAGTCGATCGGGGTTCTACACCTTC,CASSRSGFYTF,NA,TRBJ1-2,TRBV12-3/TRBV12-4,NA
TGTGCCAGCAGTTACGATTCACGGTTTCTGTCCACTGGCTACACCTTC,CASSYDSRFLSTGYTF,NA,TRBJ1-2,TRBV6-6,NA
TGCGCCAGCAGCCTACAAAGTCATCCGGGTCTGAATCAGCCCCAGCATTTT,CASSLQSHPGLNQPQHF,NA,TRBJ1-5,TRBV4-3,NA
TGTGCCAGCAGCGCTTTTCTTAGCGGGGGCCGTAACTACAATGAGCAGTTCTTC,CASSAFLSGGRNYNEQFF,TRBD2,TRBJ2-1,TRBV9,few
TGTGCCAGCAGTGATGGTCAGGGGAGGGGGGACTATGGCTACACCTTC,CASSDGQGRGDYGYTF,NA,TRBJ1-2,TRBV6-1,NA
TGTGCCAGTAGTGGCCTCGGGACAGGGATAAACACTGAAGCTTTCTTT,CASSGLGTGINTEAFF,TRBD1,TRBJ1-1,TRBV19,NA
TGTGCCAGCAGTGAATCCCCGGGACAGGGTACCGACACTGAAGCTTTCTTT,CASSESPGQGTDTEAFF,TRBD1,TRBJ1-1,TRBV6-1,NA
TGTGCCAGCAGCCAAAACAGAATACGTGGCTACACCTTC,CASSQNRIRGYTF,NA,TRBJ1-2,TRBV14,once
TGTGCCAGCAGTGATCAGCCAGGGCCCACAGATACGCAGTATTTT,CASSDQPGPTDTQYF,NA,TRBJ2-3,TRBV6-4,NA
TGTGCCAGCTCACCTCGCCTGAGTTCGGGACAGGGGAGTGTGGCCAAAAACATTCAGTACTTC,CASSPRLSSGQGSVAKNIQYF,TRBD1,TRBJ2-4,TRBV18,NA
TGTGCCAGCAGCTTAACGGGGGGGCGCACAGATACGCAGTATTTT,CASSLTGGRTDTQYF,TRBD2,TRBJ2-3,TRBV13,NA
TGCGCCAGCAGCCTGGGACAGGGCGACGAGCAGTACTTC,CASSLGQGDEQYF,TRBD1,TRBJ2-7,TRBV4-3,NA
TGCGCCAGCAGTTTGACTGACACCTACGAGCAGTACTTC,CASSLTDTYEQYF,NA,TRBJ2-7,TRBV5-1,NA
TGTGCCAGCAGCTGGGGGACAGTCAAGGACACTGAAGCTTTCTTT,CASSWGTVKDTEAFF,TRBD1,TRBJ1-1,TRBV7-9,NA
TGTGCCACCAAGACAGGGTCCAGACCTAATTCACCCCTCCACTTT,CATKTGSRPNSPLHF,TRBD1,TRBJ1-6,TRBV28,NA